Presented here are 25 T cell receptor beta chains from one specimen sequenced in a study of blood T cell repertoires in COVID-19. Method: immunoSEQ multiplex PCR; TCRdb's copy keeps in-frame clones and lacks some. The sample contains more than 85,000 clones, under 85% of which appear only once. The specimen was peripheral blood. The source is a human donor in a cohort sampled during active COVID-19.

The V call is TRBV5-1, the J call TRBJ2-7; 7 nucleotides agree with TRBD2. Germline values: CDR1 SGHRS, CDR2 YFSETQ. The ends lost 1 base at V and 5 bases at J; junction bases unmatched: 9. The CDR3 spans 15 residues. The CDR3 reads CASSLLSSGIHEQYF. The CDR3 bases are TGCGCCAGCAGCTTGCTGTCTAGCGGCATTCACGAGCAGTACTTC.

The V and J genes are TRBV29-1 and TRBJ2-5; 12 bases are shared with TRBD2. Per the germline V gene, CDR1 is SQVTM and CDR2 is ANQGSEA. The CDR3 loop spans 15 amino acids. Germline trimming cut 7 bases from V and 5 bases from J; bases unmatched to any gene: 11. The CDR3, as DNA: TGCAGCGCTCGGGGGGAGACTAGCGGGAGTGAGACCCAGTACTTC. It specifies CSARGETSGSETQYF.

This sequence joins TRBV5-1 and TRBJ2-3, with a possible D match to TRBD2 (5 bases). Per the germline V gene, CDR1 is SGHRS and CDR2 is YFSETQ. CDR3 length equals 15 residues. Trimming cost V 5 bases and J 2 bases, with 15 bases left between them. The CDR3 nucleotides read TGCGCCAGCAGTTTTCGCGGAGGCCTCACAGATACGCAGTATTTT. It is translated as CASSFRGGLTDTQYF.

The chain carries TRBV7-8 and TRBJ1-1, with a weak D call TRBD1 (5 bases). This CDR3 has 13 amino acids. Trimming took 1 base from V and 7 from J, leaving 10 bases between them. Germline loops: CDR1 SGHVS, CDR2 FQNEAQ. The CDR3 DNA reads TGTGCCAGCAGCTTAGGGGGGGAGGGTGAAGCTTTCTTT. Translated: CASSLGGEGEAFF.

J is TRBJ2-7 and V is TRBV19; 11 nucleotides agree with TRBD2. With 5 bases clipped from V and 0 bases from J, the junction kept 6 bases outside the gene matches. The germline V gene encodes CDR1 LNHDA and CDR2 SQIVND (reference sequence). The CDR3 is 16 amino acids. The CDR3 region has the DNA TGTGCCAGTAGTCTCCGGGGACTAGCGGCCTCCTACGAGCAGTACTTC. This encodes CASSLRGLAASYEQYF.

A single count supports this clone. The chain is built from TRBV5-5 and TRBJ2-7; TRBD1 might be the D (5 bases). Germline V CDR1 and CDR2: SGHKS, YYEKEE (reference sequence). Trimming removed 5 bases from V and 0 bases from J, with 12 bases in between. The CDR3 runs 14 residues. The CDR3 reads CASSIDQGSYEQYF. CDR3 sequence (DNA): TGTGCCAGCAGTATTGATCAGGGCTCCTACGAGCAGTACTTC.

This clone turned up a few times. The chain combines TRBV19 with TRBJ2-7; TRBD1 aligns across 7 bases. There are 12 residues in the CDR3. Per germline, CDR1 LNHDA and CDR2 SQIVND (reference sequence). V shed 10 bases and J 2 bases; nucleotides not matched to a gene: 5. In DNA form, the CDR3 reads TGTGCCACTGAGGGGGCCGCCTACGAGCAGTACTTC. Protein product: CATEGAAYEQYF. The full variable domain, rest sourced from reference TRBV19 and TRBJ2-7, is DGGITQSPKYLFRKEGQNVTLSCEQNLNHDAMYWYRQDPGQGLRLIYYSQIVNDFQKGDIAEGYSVSREKKESFPLTVTSAQKNPTAFYLCATEGAAYEQYFGPGTRLTVT.

The CDR3 region has the DNA TGTGCCAGCGAGGCAGGGACAGCGAACACTGAAGCTTTCTTT. Its translation: CASEAGTANTEAFF. The J gene is TRBJ1-1, the V gene TRBV6-5; the match to TRBD1 covers 7 bases. CDR1 is MNHEY, CDR2 SVGAGI, per germline. The length of the CDR3 is 14 residues. Unmatched junction bases numbered 7, after V lost 8 bases and J lost 1 base.

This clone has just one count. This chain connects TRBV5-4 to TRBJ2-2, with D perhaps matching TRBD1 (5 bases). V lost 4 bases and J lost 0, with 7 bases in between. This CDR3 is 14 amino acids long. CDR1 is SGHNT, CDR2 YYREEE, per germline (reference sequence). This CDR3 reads CASSPTANTGELFF. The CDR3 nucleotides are TGTGCCAGCAGCCCGACAGCGAACACCGGGGAGCTGTTTTTT. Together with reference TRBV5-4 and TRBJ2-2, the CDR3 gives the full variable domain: ETGVTQSPTHLIKTRGQQVTLRCSSQSGHNTVSWYQQALGQGPQFIFQYYREEENGRGNFPPRFSGLQFPNYSSELNVNALELDDSALYLCASSPTANTGELFFGEGSRLTVL.

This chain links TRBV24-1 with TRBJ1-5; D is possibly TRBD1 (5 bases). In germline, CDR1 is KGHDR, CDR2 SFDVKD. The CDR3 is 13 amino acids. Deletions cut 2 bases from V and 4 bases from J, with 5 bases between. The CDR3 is CATSDYRNQPQHF. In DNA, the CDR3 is TGTGCCACCAGTGATTACAGGAATCAGCCCCAGCATTTT.

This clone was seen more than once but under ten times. The DNA of the CDR3 is TGTGCCAGCAGCCCCCTATCGGGGGTAAGGCTAGGTAATGAAAAACTGTTTTTT. This sequence encodes CASSPLSGVRLGNEKLFF. This chain joins TRBV7-8 and TRBJ1-4; D may be TRBD1 (5 bases). Germline values: CDR1 SGHVS, CDR2 FQNEAQ. This CDR3 spans 18 amino acids. Deletions cut 5 bases from V and 4 bases from J, with 23 bases between.

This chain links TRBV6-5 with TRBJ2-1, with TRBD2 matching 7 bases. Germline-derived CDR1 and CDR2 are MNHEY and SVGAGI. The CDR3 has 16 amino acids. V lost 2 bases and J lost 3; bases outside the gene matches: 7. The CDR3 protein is CASSYMGGSCYNEQFF. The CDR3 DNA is TGTGCCAGCAGTTACATGGGCGGGAGCTGCTACAATGAGCAGTTCTTC.

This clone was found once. In DNA form, the CDR3 reads TGTGCCAGGGGGCAGGACAGGGGTAACAATCAGCCCCAGCATTTT. This encodes CARGQDRGNNQPQHF. J is TRBJ1-5 and V is TRBV3-1 (or the pseudogene TRBV3-2); TRBD1 aligns across 9 bases. The V gene end was trimmed by 9 bases and the J gene end by 3 bases; junction bases not matched to a gene: 9. Germline V gene sequence: CDR1 LGHDT, CDR2 YNNKEL (reference sequence). This CDR3 contains 15 residues.

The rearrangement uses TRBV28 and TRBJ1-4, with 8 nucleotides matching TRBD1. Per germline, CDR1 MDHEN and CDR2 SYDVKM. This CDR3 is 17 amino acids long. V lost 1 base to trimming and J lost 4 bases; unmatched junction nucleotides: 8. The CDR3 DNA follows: TGTGCCAGCAGTTTATCGCCCCCGGGACAGGATAATGAAAAACTGTTTTTT. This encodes CASSLSPPGQDNEKLFF.

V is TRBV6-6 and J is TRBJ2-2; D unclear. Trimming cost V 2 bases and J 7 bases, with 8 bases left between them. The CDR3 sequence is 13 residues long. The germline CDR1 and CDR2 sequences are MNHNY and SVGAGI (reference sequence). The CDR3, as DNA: TGTGCCAGCAGTTACACCGGGTTCGGGGAGCTGTTTTTT. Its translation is CASSYTGFGELFF.

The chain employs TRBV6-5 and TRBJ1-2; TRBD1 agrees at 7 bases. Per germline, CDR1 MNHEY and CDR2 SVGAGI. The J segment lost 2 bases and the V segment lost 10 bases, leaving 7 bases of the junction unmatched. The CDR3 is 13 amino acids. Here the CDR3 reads CATTQGRNYGYTF. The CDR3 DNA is TGTGCCACCACACAGGGGCGCAACTATGGCTACACCTTC.

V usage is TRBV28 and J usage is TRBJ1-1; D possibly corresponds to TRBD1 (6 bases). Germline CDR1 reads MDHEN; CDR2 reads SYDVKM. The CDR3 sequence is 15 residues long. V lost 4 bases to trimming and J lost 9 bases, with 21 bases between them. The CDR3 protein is CASSSGMGDRDKAFF. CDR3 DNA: TGTGCCAGCAGTTCAGGTATGGGTGACCGGGACAAAGCTTTCTTT.

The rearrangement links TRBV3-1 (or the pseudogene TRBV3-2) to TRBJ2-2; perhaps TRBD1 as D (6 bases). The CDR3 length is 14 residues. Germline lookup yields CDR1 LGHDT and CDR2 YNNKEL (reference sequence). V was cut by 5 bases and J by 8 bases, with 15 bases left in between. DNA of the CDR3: TGTGCCAGCAGCAGCCGGGCCACAGGGGGGGAGCTGTTTTTT. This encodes CASSSRATGGELFF.

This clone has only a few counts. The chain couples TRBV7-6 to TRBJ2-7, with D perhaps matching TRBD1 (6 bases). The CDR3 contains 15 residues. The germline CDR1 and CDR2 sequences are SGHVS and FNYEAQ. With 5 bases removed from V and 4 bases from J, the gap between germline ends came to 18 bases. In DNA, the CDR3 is TGTGCCAGCAGCCAGTGGGGGCCCTCTTCTTACGAGCAGTACTTC. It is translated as CASSQWGPSSYEQYF.

The CDR3 sequence: CASSPGTSGMTKETQYF. The CDR3 DNA is TGTGCCAGCAGCCCCGGGACTAGCGGGATGACTAAAGAGACCCAGTACTTC. The chain couples TRBV11-2 to TRBJ2-5; 13 nucleotides match TRBD2. Per germline, CDR1 SGHAT and CDR2 FQNNGV. Trimming took 5 bases from V and 3 from J; bases not matched to a gene: 9. The CDR3 consists of 17 residues.

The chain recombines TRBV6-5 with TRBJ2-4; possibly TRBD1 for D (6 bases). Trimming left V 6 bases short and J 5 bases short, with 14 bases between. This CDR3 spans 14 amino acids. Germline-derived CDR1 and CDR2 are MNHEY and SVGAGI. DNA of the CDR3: TGTGCCAGCAGCCCAGGGGTTTCCGAAAACATTCAGTACTTC. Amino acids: CASSPGVSENIQYF.

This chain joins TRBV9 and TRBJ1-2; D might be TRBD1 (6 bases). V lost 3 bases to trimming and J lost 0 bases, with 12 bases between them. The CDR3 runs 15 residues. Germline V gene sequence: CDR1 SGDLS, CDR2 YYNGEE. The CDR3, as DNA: TGTGCCAGCAGCGATAGGACAGCCGCTAACTATGGCTACACCTTC. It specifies CASSDRTAANYGYTF.

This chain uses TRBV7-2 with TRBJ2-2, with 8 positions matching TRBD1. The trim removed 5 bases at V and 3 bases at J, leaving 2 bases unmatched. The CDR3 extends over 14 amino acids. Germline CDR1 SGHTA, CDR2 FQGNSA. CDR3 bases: TGTGCCAGCAGCGGGACAGGTTACACCGGGGAGCTGTTTTTT. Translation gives CASSGTGYTGELFF.

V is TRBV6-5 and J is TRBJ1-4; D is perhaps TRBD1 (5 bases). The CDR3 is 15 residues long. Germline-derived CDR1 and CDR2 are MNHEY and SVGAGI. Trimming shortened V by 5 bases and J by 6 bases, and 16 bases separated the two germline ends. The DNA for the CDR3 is TGTGCCAGCAGTCGACTGGGTGGGGGGGATGAAAAACTGTTTTTT. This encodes CASSRLGGGDEKLFF.

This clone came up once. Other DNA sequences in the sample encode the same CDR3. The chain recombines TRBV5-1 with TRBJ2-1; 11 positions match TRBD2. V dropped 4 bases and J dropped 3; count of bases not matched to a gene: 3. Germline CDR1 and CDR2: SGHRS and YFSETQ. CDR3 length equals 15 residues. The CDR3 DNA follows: TGCGCCAGCAGCCTTGGACTAGCGGGCTACAATGAGCAGTTCTTC. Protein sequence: CASSLGLAGYNEQFF.